The clone carrying this T cell receptor (beta chain) was detected once. What it binds is unknown. CDR3 length: 14 amino acids. CDR1 and CDR2 (germline): LNHDA, SQIVND (reference sequence). Trimming took 7 bases from V and 11 from J, leaving 21 bases between them. These data are taken from a study of shared clonotypes between healthy human individuals. Turning to the study itself: Each donor had three CD4 naive, three CD4 memory, two CD8 naive and one CD8 memory plate. Regarding the study as a whole: Clonotypes which were not shared had lower generation probabilities than clonotypes that all four donors shared. Estimated clonotype richness was generally higher in naive than memory subsets.

Each sample came from a Caucasian adult donor living in Nashville, Tennessee. The assay was immunoSEQ multiplex PCR, and TCRdb's table has in-frame clones only and misses some. The sample carries roughly 1.4 million clones, approximately 98.5% recorded once. This sequence joins TRBV19 and TRBJ1-5; perhaps TRBD1 as D (5 bases). Sequenced: naive CD4+ T cells sorted from blood. Subset: CD45RA+ positively selected. This TCR was sampled from a young man in good health. The CDR3 here is CASTTNDRRVAQHF. The CDR3 DNA sequence: TGTGCCAGTACCACGAACGACAGAAGGGTAGCCCAGCATTTT.